The present TCR beta chain was sequenced within a study of blood T cell repertoires in COVID-19. Whole-study context: Nucleic acid was either cDNA or gDNA, and it came from T cells, B-cell-depleted T cells, or PBMCs.

The V gene end was trimmed by 3 bases and the J gene end by 7 bases; junction bases not matched to a gene: 1. Looked up from germline, CDR1 is SGHTA and CDR2 is FQGTGA. CDR3 length: 13 residues. TCRdb's copy holds only in-frame clones and misses some; the assay was immunoSEQ multiplex PCR. The table has over 200,000 clones, under 95% seen once. This TCR was sampled from a man aged 30 to 39 with acute or convalescent COVID-19. The specimen was peripheral blood. The rearrangement joins TRBV7-3 to TRBJ2-7; 12 nucleotides line up with TRBD2. The CDR3 DNA reads TGTGCCAGCAGCTTTGGGACTAGCGGGGAGCAGTACTTC. Translated, it gives CASSFGTSGEQYF.